This TCR beta chain was captured in a study of blood T cell repertoires in COVID-19 (dated by TCRdb to 2018 to 2020). About the full investigation: Samples from collaborators originated in the United States, Italy and Spain and spanned both the acute and convalescent phases of COVID-19. The repertoires were released in a freely available public database intended as a resource for research on the immune response to SARS-CoV-2. The material from the prospective study consisted of cDNA or gDNA derived from T cells, B-cell-depleted T cells, or PBMCs. Subjects who had been exposed to COVID-19, were actively infected with it, or had recovered from it provided the deeply sampled blood TCRbeta repertoires that made up the dataset. Samples came from the ongoing ImmuneRACE study (first 160 participants) plus 1,254 subjects from 6 global collaborators. Where available, HLA class I and class II types were taken from metadata supplied by the sample provider and were not determined by assay-based typing. A de-identified subject ID, COVID-19 status, age in years and sex were almost always included in the sample metadata.

With regard to this clone: Which antigen it targets is not known. Qualities for individual bases were not recorded, and no much larger clone is one base off.

Each collaborating institution followed its own protocols to collect whole blood in K2EDTA tubes. Collaborator samples were shipped for TCRbeta analysis as frozen whole blood, isolated PBMCs, or DNA extracted from either sample type. The investigation overall reported the following: The amount of clinical and demographic metadata varied by source and participant and was provided uncurated.

For CDR1 and CDR2, the germline V gene (reference sequence) lists DFQATT and SNEGSKA. The V and J ends are trimmed by 1 base and 4 bases, leaving 4 bases between them. Inclusive of the bounding cysteine and phenylalanine, the CDR3 is 11 residues long. Just CDR3 DNA is preserved here, 33 bases in frame from base 1. TCRbeta CDR3 regions were amplified from genomic DNA by means of the immunoSEQ Assay, a bias-controlled multiplex PCR. Processing in the source paper ran as follows. Within the assay, amplification of reference gene primers was used to estimate how many nucleated cells each sample contained. To quantify the absolute abundance of each unique TCRbeta CDR3 rearrangement, sequence reads were collapsed and filtered. For each sample, productive Simpson clonality was calculated as the square root of Simpson's diversity index over productive rearrangements. TCRdb holds this immuneACCESS table with in-frame rearrangements only. Some clones are missing; in checked studies, unresolved V genes explain under half, and the rest has no known cause. V, J and clone size derive from that table, while D and trimming were established from the DNA sequence. This sample is represented by about 80,000 clones; roughly 77% of them were singletons. The ten largest clonotypes hold 5.7% of the sample.

This TCR was sampled from a man aged 50-59 years with active or convalescent COVID-19. The V and J segments used are TRBV20-1 and TRBJ1-1, with the identity of the D gene unclear. Sequenced: peripheral blood. Here the CDR3 is given as CSARAFTEAFF. The sequenced DNA: TGCAGTGCTAGAGCCTTCACTGAAGCTTTCTTT.